This T cell receptor (beta chain) was sequenced for a study of cytomegalovirus exposure and HLA in healthy donors. About the research overall: Among roughly 180 million T cells, an earlier analysis found about 100 million unique TCR beta sequences.

Germline V gene data show CDR1 as SEHNR and CDR2 as FQNEAQ (reference sequence). This CDR3 contains 12 residues. Trimming cost V 1 base and J 6 bases, with 4 bases left between them. Study observations and caveats: In a later analysis, at a false discovery rate of 0.05, about 17,000 TCR beta sequences matched HLA alleles.

Only one count was recorded for this clone. Its antigen is as yet unknown. Primers for the PCR totalled 60 Vbeta and 13 Jbeta. Assay used: immunoSEQ multiplex PCR; TCRdb lists only in-frame clones, some missing. This table has more than 100,000 clones, 74% appearing once. The sequencing input was PBMCs. This receptor was taken from a woman in her forties or fifties in good health and CMV-seropositive. The gene calls are TRBV7-9 and TRBJ1-3; no reliable D call. In nucleotides, the CDR3 is TGTGCCAGCAGCTTAGATATAAACACCATATATTTT. Encoded protein: CASSLDINTIYF.